The 2 T cell receptor beta chains in this list originate from one sample, sequenced in a study of OX40 agonist ivuxolimab in advanced cancers. Library creation used the immunoSEQ multiplex PCR assay. Drawn from immuneACCESS, this table holds only the in-frame rearrangements with V and J called that TCRdb kept. Clones are partly lost; checked studies trace under half to an unresolved V gene and leave the rest unexplained. The table for this sample lists around 26,000 clones; 60% to 85% of them were counted only once. 13% of the sample rests with the top ten. Sequences were derived from CD4+ or CD8+ T cells sorted from blood, sampled in a trial of the OX40 agonist ivuxolimab. These receptors were obtained from an adult with an advanced solid tumor such as melanoma, head and neck, liver or kidney cancer.

The chain couples TRBV6-1 to TRBJ2-7, with D tentatively TRBD2 (7 bases). From germline, CDR1 is MNHNS and CDR2 SASEGT. The CDR3 extends over 15 amino acids. The germline V and J ends were trimmed by 3 bases and 2 bases, with 14 bases remaining between them. CDR3 nucleotide sequence: TGTGCCAGCAGTGAGTTGGCGGGGGCTCCCTACGAGCAGTACTTC. It specifies CASSELAGAPYEQYF.

The chain couples TRBV9 to TRBJ1-2; D is perhaps TRBD1 (6 bases). Germline assignment: CDR1 SGDLS and CDR2 YYNGEE. The CDR3 has 13 amino acids. V lost 4 bases to trimming and J lost 3 bases, with 10 bases between them. The CDR3 loop reads CASSPRGDYGYTF. The CDR3 nucleotides are TGTGCCAGCAGCCCCAGGGGAGACTATGGCTACACCTTC.